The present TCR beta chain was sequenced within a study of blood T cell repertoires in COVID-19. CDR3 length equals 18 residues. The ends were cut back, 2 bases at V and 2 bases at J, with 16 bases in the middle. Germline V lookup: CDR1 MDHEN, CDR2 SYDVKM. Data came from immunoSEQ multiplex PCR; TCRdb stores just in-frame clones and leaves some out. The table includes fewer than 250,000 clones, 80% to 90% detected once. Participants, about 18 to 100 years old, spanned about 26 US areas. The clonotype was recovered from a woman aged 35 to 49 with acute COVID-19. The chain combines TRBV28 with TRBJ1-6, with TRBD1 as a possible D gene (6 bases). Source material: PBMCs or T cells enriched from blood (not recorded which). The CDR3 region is CASSLIGTRRTYNSPLHF. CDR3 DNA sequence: TGTGCCAGCAGTTTAATAGGGACACGAAGGACCTATAATTCACCCCTCCACTTT.